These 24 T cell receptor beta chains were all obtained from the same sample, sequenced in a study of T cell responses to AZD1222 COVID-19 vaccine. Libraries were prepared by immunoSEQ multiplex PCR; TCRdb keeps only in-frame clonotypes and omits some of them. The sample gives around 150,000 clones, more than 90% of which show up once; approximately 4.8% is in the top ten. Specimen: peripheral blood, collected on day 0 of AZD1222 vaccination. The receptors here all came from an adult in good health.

CDR3 in amino acids: CASSLADLRGGYGYTF. The CDR3 nucleotides are TGTGCCAGCAGCTTGGCCGATCTTAGGGGAGGGTATGGCTACACCTTC. The J gene is TRBJ1-2, the V gene TRBV5-6; D possibly corresponds to TRBD1 (5 bases). CDR1 and CDR2 (germline): SGHDT, YYEEEE. The V gene lost 0 bases and the J gene lost 5 bases, with 17 bases spanning the gap. CDR3 size: 16 residues.

The CDR3 reads CASSFSRWTGRPEAFF. The CDR3 coding sequence is TGTGCCAGCAGTTTCTCCCGATGGACAGGGAGACCTGAAGCTTTCTTT. The chain has TRBV27 and TRBJ1-1, with TRBD1 identical over 8 bases. The CDR3 is 16 residues long. Trimming at V came to 3 bases and at J to 6 bases, leaving 12 bases not matched to a gene. Germline V gives CDR1 MNHEY, CDR2 SMNVEV (reference sequence).

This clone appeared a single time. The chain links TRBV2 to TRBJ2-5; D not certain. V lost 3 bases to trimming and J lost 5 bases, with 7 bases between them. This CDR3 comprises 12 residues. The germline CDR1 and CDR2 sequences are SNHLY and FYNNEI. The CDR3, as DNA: TGTGCCAGCAGTGAGTCTCACGAGACCCAGTACTTC. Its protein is CASSESHETQYF.

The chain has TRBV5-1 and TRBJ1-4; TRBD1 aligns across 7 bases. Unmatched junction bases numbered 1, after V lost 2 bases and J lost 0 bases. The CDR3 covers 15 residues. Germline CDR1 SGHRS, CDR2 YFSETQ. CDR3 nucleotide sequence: TGCGCCAGCAGCTTTACAGGGGCAACTAATGAAAAACTGTTTTTT. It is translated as CASSFTGATNEKLFF.

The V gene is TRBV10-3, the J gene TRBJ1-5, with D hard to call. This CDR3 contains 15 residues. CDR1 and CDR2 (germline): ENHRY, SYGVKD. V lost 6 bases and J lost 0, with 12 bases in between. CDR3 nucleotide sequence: TGTGCCATCAGGTCCGACACCAATAGCAATCAGCCCCAGCATTTT. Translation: CAIRSDTNSNQPQHF.

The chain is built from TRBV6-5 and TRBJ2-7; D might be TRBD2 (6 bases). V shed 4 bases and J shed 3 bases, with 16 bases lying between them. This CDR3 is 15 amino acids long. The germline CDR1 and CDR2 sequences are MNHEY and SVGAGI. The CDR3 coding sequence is TGTGCCAGCAGTTCCGTGGGACTGGCCCGCTACGAGCAGTACTTC. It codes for CASSSVGLARYEQYF.

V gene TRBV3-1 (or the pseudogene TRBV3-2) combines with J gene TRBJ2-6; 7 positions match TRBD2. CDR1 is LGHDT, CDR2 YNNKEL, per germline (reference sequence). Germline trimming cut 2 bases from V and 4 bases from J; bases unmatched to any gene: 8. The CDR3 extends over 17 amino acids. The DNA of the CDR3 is TGTGCCAGCAGCCAATCCTTGGGAGGGGTAGGGGCCAACGTCCTGACTTTC. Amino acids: CASSQSLGGVGANVLTF.

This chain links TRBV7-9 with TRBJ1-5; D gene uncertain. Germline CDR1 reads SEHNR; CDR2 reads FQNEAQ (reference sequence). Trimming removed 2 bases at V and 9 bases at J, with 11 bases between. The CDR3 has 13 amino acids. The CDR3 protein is CASSLSEVSPQHF. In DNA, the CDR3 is TGTGCCAGCAGCTTATCGGAGGTTTCGCCCCAGCATTTT.

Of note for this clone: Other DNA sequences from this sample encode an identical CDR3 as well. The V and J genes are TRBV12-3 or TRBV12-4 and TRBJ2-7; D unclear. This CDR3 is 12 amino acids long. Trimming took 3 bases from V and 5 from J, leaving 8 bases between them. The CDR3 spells CASSFGRDEQYF. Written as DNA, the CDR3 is TGTGCCAGCAGTTTCGGACGGGACGAGCAGTACTTC.

In DNA, the CDR3 is TGTGCCAGCAGCCAAGACCCCAGGCGGGGCTACACCTTC. Translation: CASSQDPRRGYTF. This chain links TRBV3-1 (or the pseudogene TRBV3-2) with TRBJ1-2; D is unclear. Trimming removed 0 bases from V and 8 bases from J, with 10 bases in between. Germline loops: CDR1 LGHDT, CDR2 YNNKEL (reference sequence). The CDR3 consists of 13 residues.

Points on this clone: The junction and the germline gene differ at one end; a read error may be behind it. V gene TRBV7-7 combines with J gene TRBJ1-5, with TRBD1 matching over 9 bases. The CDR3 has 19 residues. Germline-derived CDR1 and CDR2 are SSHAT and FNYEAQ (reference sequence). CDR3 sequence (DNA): TGTGCTAGCAGCTTAGAAGGGGCGGACAGGGGACGGAACAATCAGCCCCAGCATTTT. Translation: CASSLEGADRGRNNQPQHF.

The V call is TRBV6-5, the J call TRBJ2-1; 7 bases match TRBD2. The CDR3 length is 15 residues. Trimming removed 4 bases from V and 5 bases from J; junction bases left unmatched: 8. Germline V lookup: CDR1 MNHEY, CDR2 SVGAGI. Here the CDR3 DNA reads TGTGCCAGCAGTTTCTACGGGACTACAAACAATGAGCAGTTCTTC. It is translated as CASSFYGTTNNEQFF.

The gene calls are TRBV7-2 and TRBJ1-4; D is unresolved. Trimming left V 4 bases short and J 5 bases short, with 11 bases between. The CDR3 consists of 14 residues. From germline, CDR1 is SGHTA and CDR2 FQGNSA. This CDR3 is CASSSGRANEKLFF. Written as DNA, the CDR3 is TGTGCCAGCAGCTCCGGACGGGCAAATGAAAAACTGTTTTTT.

In DNA, the CDR3 is TGTGCCAGTAGTACTAAGCCGGGACAGGGTTATGAAAAACTGTTTTTT. This codes for CASSTKPGQGYEKLFF. The V and J genes are TRBV19 and TRBJ1-4; TRBD1 matches 9 bases. Losses at the gene ends were 4 bases for V and 6 bases for J; bases not matched to a gene: 9. This CDR3 region has 16 residues. From germline, CDR1 is LNHDA and CDR2 SQIVND (reference sequence).

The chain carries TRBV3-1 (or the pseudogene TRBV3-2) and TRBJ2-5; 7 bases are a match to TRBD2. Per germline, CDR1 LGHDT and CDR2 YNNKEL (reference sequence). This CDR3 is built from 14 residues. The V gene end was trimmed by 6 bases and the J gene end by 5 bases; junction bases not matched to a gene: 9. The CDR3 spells CASRERAGAETQYF. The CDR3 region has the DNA TGTGCCAGCAGGGAGAGGGCGGGAGCGGAGACCCAGTACTTC.

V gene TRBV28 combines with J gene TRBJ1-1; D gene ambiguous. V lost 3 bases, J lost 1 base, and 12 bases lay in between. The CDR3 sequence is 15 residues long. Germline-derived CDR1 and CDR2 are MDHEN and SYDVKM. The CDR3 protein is CASSFLTSTNTEAFF. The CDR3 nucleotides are TGTGCCAGCAGTTTTCTTACGTCCACGAACACTGAAGCTTTCTTT.

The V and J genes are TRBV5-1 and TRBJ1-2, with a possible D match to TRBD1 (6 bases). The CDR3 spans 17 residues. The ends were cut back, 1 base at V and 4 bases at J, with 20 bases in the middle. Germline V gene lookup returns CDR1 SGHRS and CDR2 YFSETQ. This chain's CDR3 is CASSLSPPTGLGYGYTF. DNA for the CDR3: TGCGCCAGCAGCTTGTCGCCCCCCACAGGGCTGGGCTATGGCTACACCTTC. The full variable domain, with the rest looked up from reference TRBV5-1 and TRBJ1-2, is KAGVTQTPRYLIKTRGQQVTLSCSPISGHRSVSWYQQTPGQGLQFLFEYFSETQRNKGNFPGRFSGRQFSNSRSEMNVSTLELGDSALYLCASSLSPPTGLGYGYTFGSGTRLTVV.

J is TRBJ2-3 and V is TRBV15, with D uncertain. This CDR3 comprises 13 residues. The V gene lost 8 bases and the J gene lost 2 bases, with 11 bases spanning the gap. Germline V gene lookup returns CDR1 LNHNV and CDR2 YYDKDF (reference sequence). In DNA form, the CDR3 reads TGTGCCACCGCGAGTTCCTTCACAGATACGCAGTATTTT. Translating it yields CATASSFTDTQYF. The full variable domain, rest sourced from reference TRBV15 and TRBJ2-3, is DAMVIQNPRYQVTQFGKPVTLSCSQTLNHNVMYWYQQKSSQAPKLLFHYYDKDFNNEADTPDNFQSRRPNTSFCFLDIRSPGLGDTAMYLCATASSFTDTQYFGPGTRLTVL.

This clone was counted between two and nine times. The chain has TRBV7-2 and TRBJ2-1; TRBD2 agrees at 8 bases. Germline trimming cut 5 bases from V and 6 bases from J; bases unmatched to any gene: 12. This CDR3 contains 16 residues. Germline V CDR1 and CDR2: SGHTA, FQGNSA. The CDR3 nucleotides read TGTGCCAGCAGCCCTTATAGGAGCGGGAGTGGCAATGAGCAGTTCTTC. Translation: CASSPYRSGSGNEQFF.

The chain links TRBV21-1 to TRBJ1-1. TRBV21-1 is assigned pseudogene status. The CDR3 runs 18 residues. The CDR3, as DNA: TGTGCCAGCAGCAAAACCGTCGGGCCCGTCCGTGAGAACACTGAAGCTTTCTTT. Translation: CASSKTVGPVRENTEAFF.

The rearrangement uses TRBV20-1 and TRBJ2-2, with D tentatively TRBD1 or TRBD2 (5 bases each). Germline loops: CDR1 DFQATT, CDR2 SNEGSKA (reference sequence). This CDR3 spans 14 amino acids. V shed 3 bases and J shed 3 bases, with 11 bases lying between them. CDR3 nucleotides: TGCAGTGCTAGTGGGACGCCCCACACCGGGGAGCTGTTTTTT. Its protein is CSASGTPHTGELFF.

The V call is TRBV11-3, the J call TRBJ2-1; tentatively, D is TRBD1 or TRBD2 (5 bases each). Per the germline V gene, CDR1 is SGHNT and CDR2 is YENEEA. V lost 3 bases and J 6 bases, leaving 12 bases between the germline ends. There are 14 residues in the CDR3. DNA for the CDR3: TGTGCCAGCAGCTTGGGACGGGAAAGCAATGAGCAGTTCTTC. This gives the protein CASSLGRESNEQFF.

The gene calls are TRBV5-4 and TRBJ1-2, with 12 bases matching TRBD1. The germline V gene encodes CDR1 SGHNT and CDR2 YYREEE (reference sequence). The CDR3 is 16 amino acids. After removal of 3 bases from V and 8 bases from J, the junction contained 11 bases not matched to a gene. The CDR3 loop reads CASSSPGQGAGMGYTF. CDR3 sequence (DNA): TGTGCCAGCAGCTCGCCGGGACAGGGGGCGGGTATGGGCTACACCTTC.

As DNA, the CDR3 is TGTGCCAGCAGCACTTATAGGTCTTTGAACACTGAAGCTTTCTTT. Translation: CASSTYRSLNTEAFF. The chain has TRBV7-9 and TRBJ1-1, with D unclear. The CDR3 has 15 amino acids. The V end was cut by 5 bases, the J end by 0 bases, with 13 bases between. Germline V CDR1 and CDR2: SEHNR, FQNEAQ (reference sequence).